This T cell receptor beta chain emerged from a study of control samples from healthy donors and cancer patients. This table comes from immunoSEQ multiplex PCR, and its TCRdb copy is limited to in-frame clones, with some not included. The sample consists of around 150,000 clones, around 86% of them appearing once. The CDR3 has 13 residues. CDR1 LNHNV and CDR2 YYDKDF come from the germline V gene (reference sequence). The V and J ends lost 6 bases and 3 bases, in that order; junction bases with no gene match: 2. The chain uses TRBV15 and TRBJ1-2; 9 bases line up with TRBD1. The clonotype was recovered from a young man in good health. The sequencing input was blood. This chain's CDR3 is CATRDRGDYGYTF. The CDR3 DNA reads TGTGCCACCAGAGACAGGGGGGACTATGGCTACACCTTC. Full variable domain (rest looked up from reference TRBV15 and TRBJ1-2): DAMVIQNPRYQVTQFGKPVTLSCSQTLNHNVMYWYQQKSSQAPKLLFHYYDKDFNNEADTPDNFQSRRPNTSFCFLDIRSPGLGDTAMYLCATRDRGDYGYTFGSGTRLTVV.